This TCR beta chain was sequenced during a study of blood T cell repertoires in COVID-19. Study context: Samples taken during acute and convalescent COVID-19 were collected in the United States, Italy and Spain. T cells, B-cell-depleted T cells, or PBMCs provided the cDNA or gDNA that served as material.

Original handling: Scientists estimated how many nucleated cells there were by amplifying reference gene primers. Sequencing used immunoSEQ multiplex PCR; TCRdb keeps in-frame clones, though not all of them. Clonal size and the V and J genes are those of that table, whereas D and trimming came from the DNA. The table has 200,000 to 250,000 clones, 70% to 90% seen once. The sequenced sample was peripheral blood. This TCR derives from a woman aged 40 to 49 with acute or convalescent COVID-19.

The CDR3 bases are TGCGCCAGCAGGTACCGGGACACCGGGGAGCTGTTTTTT. Amino acids: CASRYRDTGELFF. The rearrangement joins TRBV4-1 to TRBJ2-2; D call uncertain. Germline V gives CDR1 MGHRA, CDR2 YSYEKL. V dropped 6 bases and J dropped 3 bases, with 8 bases sitting between them. This CDR3 contains 13 residues.